Presented here are 25 T cell receptor beta chains from one specimen sequenced in a study of blood T cell repertoires in COVID-19. TCRdb keeps only in-frame clones here, not all; method: immunoSEQ multiplex PCR. This sample yields under 130,000 clones, of which around four fifths are seen a single time; around 13% belongs to the top ten. Sequencing was done on a sample of peripheral blood. All receptors come from a human donor in a cohort sampled during active COVID-19.

This sequence joins TRBV9 and TRBJ2-7, with D maybe TRBD2 (5 bases). Trimming left V 0 bases short and J 2 bases short, with 12 bases between. Per the germline V gene, CDR1 is SGDLS and CDR2 is YYNGEE. The CDR3 consists of 15 residues. The CDR3 loop is CASSVGSGPPYEQYF. CDR3 bases: TGTGCCAGCAGCGTAGGAAGCGGCCCACCCTACGAGCAGTACTTC.

The chain joins TRBV5-6 to TRBJ2-2; 12 bases are shared with TRBD1. The CDR3 sequence is 16 residues long. CDR1 SGHDT and CDR2 YYEEEE come from the germline V gene. Trimming took 2 bases from V and 6 from J; bases not matched to a gene: 5. The CDR3 DNA sequence: TGTGCCAGCAGCTTCGCCGGGACAGGGGGCTCCGGGGAGCTGTTTTTT. Translating gives CASSFAGTGGSGELFF.

The genes are TRBV2 and TRBJ1-5, with a weak D call TRBD1 (5 bases). CDR1 is SNHLY and CDR2 is FYNNEI in the germline V gene. This CDR3 has 13 residues. The V end was cut by 4 bases, the J end by 3 bases, with 7 bases between. The CDR3 sequence is CASSATVNQPQHF. The CDR3 DNA is TGTGCCAGCAGTGCGACAGTCAATCAGCCCCAGCATTTT.

The V and J genes are TRBV2 and TRBJ1-1; possibly TRBD1 for D (6 bases). CDR1 and CDR2 from the germline V gene are SNHLY and FYNNEI. The V gene lost 7 bases and the J gene lost 1 base, with 16 bases spanning the gap. The CDR3 has 15 amino acids. CDR3 sequence reads: CASTLSADRNTEAFF. DNA of the CDR3: TGTGCCAGCACCCTGTCGGCGGACAGGAACACTGAAGCTTTCTTT.

V gene TRBV16 combines with J gene TRBJ1-1; D call uncertain. Germline CDR1 and CDR2: KGHSY and FQNENV. This CDR3 spans 12 amino acids. The ends were cut back, 0 bases at V and 7 bases at J, with 6 bases in the middle. CDR3 coding DNA: TGTGCCAGCAGCCAATCTTTCCGTGAAGCTTTCTTT. Amino acid sequence: CASSQSFREAFF.

This chain uses TRBV5-1 with TRBJ2-7, with D maybe TRBD1 (5 bases). The CDR3 runs to 15 residues. Germline lookup yields CDR1 SGHRS and CDR2 YFSETQ. Deletions cut 4 bases from V and 0 bases from J, with 14 bases between. As DNA, the CDR3 is TGCGCCAGCAGCCCCGAGACAGTCCGCTCCTACGAGCAGTACTTC. Protein product: CASSPETVRSYEQYF.

This clone was seen only once. This chain joins TRBV7-9 and TRBJ2-1, with TRBD2 matching 10 bases. Germline lookup yields CDR1 SEHNR and CDR2 FQNEAQ (reference sequence). This CDR3 contains 16 residues. J lost 7 bases, V lost 3 bases, and 9 bases had no gene match. Here the CDR3 reads CASSFLSGGANNEQFF. Written as DNA, the CDR3 is TGTGCCAGCAGCTTCCTGAGCGGGGGGGCTAATAATGAGCAGTTCTTC.

The genes are TRBV30 and TRBJ1-1, with no clear D. The CDR3 runs 13 residues. The germline CDR1 and CDR2 sequences are GTSNPN and SVGIG (reference sequence). The ends were cut back, 1 base at V and 6 bases at J, with 12 bases in the middle. DNA for the CDR3: TGTGCCTGGAGTGCCGGGTTAGATGCTGAAGCTTTCTTT. It yields the protein CAWSAGLDAEAFF.

This clone was recorded only once. V gene TRBV15 combines with J gene TRBJ1-2; TRBD1 might be the D (6 bases). The CDR3 runs to 14 residues. Trimming shortened V by 7 bases and J by 7 bases, and 19 bases separated the two germline ends. Germline-derived CDR1 and CDR2 are LNHNV and YYDKDF (reference sequence). CDR3 in DNA: TGTGCCACCACCCAGGGAGGGGGAGCCCCTGGCTACACCTTC. It translates to CATTQGGGAPGYTF.

The chain combines TRBV7-3 with TRBJ2-1; 9 nucleotides line up with TRBD2. The length of the CDR3 is 16 residues. Germline loops: CDR1 SGHTA, CDR2 FQGTGA. Losses at the gene ends were 1 base for V and 7 bases for J; bases not matched to a gene: 8. The CDR3 loop is CASSLMGLAGSNEQFF. The CDR3, as DNA: TGTGCCAGCAGCTTAATGGGGCTAGCGGGATCGAATGAGCAGTTCTTC.

The chain employs TRBV18 and TRBJ2-2, with D possibly being TRBD1 (6 bases). Germline assignment: CDR1 KGHSH and CDR2 LQKENI. This CDR3 comprises 15 residues. Trimming took 3 bases from V and 0 from J, leaving 8 bases between them. The CDR3 sequence is CASSPGTTNTGELFF. The DNA of the CDR3 is TGTGCCAGCTCACCGGGGACAACGAACACCGGGGAGCTGTTTTTT.

V and J are TRBV6-1 and TRBJ1-1; 10 nucleotides agree with TRBD1. The germline V gene has CDR1 MNHNS and CDR2 SASEGT. The CDR3 contains 17 residues. The trim removed 4 bases at V and 0 bases at J, leaving 8 bases unmatched. CDR3 loop: CASSGGRDRGMNTEAFF. The CDR3 DNA is TGTGCCAGCAGTGGGGGGCGGGACAGGGGAATGAACACTGAAGCTTTCTTT.

This chain connects TRBV30 to TRBJ1-1; perhaps TRBD1 as D (5 bases). CDR1 is GTSNPN and CDR2 is SVGIG in the germline V gene (reference sequence). This CDR3 spans 12 amino acids. The V end lost 4 bases, the J end lost 7 bases, and 13 bases lay between the germline ends. CDR3 nucleotide sequence: TGTGCCTGGACTGTAGGGGTCGGTGAAGCTTTCTTT. This encodes CAWTVGVGEAFF.

V is TRBV18 and J is TRBJ1-3, with D uncertain. CDR1 and CDR2 from the germline V gene are KGHSH and LQKENI. V was cut by 5 bases and J by 2 bases, with 16 bases left in between. The CDR3 covers 16 residues. CDR3 amino acids: CASSGLSGSAGNTIYF. For the CDR3, the DNA is TGTGCCAGCTCAGGCCTTTCGGGGAGTGCTGGAAACACCATATATTTT. The full variable domain, rest sourced from reference TRBV18 and TRBJ1-3, is NAGVMQNPRHLVRRRGQEARLRCSPMKGHSHVYWYRQLPEEGLKFMVYLQKENIIDESGMPKERFSAEFPKEGPSILRIQQVVRGDSAAYFCASSGLSGSAGNTIYFGEGSWLTVV.

CDR3 in amino acids: CAWSPQGTEAFF. The DNA for the CDR3 is TGTGCCTGGAGTCCCCAGGGTACTGAAGCTTTCTTT. The J gene is TRBJ1-1, the V gene TRBV30; a possible D gene is TRBD1 (5 bases). The germline gives CDR1 GTSNPN, CDR2 SVGIG (reference sequence). Deletions cut 2 bases from V and 5 bases from J, with 9 bases between. CDR3 length: 12 residues. Based on the CDR3 plus reference TRBV30 and TRBJ1-1, the full variable domain is SQTIHQWPATLVQPVGSPLSLECTVEGTSNPNLYWYRQAAGRGLQLLFYSVGIGQISSEVPQNLSASRPQDRQFILSSKKLLLSDSGFYLCAWSPQGTEAFFGQGTRLTVV.

This clone appeared once. This chain's CDR3 is CASSLVGEVDEQYF. CDR3 DNA: TGCGCCAGCAGCTTGGTCGGGGAGGTGGACGAGCAGTACTTC. V is TRBV5-1 and J is TRBJ2-7, with D possibly being TRBD2 (6 bases). Trimming removed 0 bases from V and 5 bases from J, with 12 bases in between. CDR3 length equals 14 residues. CDR1 and CDR2 (germline): SGHRS, YFSETQ.

The chain combines TRBV5-6 with TRBJ2-2; TRBD1 matches at 8 bases. Germline V CDR1 and CDR2: SGHDT, YYEEEE. V lost 2 bases, J lost 6 bases, and 6 bases stayed unmatched. This CDR3 spans 15 amino acids. The CDR3 protein is CASSFQGAAAGELFF. As DNA, the CDR3 is TGTGCCAGCAGCTTTCAGGGGGCGGCGGCCGGGGAGCTGTTTTTT.

V and J are TRBV28 and TRBJ2-1, with a weak D call TRBD2 (6 bases). Trimming removed 9 bases from V and 9 bases from J, with 12 bases in between. The CDR3 length is 11 residues. Germline-derived CDR1 and CDR2 are MDHEN and SYDVKM. CDR3 in amino acids: CASGGFSEQFF. The DNA of the CDR3 is TGTGCCAGTGGAGGGTTTAGTGAGCAGTTCTTC.

The CDR3: CASSQPGQRKHNEKLFF. CDR3 coding DNA: TGCGCCAGCAGCCAACCGGGACAGCGAAAACATAATGAAAAACTGTTTTTT. The genes are TRBV4-1 and TRBJ1-4; 7 bases line up with TRBD1. The CDR3 is made up of 17 amino acids. Germline assignment: CDR1 MGHRA and CDR2 YSYEKL. Trimming took 2 bases from V and 4 from J; bases not matched to a gene: 10.

This clone has only a few counts. The junction shows a germline mismatch at one end, possibly a read error. The chain employs TRBV7-7 and TRBJ2-2, with TRBD1 identical over 8 bases. The germline V gene encodes CDR1 SSHAT and CDR2 FNYEAQ (reference sequence). This CDR3 contains 17 residues. The CDR3 bases are TGTGCTAGCAGCCCACACCTTTTACAGGGGGACACCGGGGAGCTGTTTTTT. Protein product: CASSPHLLQGDTGELFF.

The chain combines TRBV19 with TRBJ1-1; D ambiguous. Trimming removed 4 bases from V and 4 bases from J, with 10 bases in between. Per the germline V gene, CDR1 is LNHDA and CDR2 is SQIVND (reference sequence). The length of the CDR3 is 13 residues. CDR3 sequence (DNA): TGTGCCAGTAGTAGGATGCGGTTCACTGAAGCTTTCTTT. It is translated as CASSRMRFTEAFF.

The V and J genes are TRBV29-1 and TRBJ2-5, with D tentatively TRBD2 (5 bases). Germline lookup yields CDR1 SQVTM and CDR2 ANQGSEA. V lost 1 base and J 5 bases, leaving 11 bases between the germline ends. This CDR3 is built from 13 residues. CDR3 DNA sequence: TGCAGCGTTGAAGTCTCGCCGGGGGAGACCCAGTACTTC. Translation: CSVEVSPGETQYF.

This sequence joins TRBV5-6 and TRBJ2-5; D might be TRBD2 (6 bases). Germline V gives CDR1 SGHDT, CDR2 YYEEEE. The CDR3 spans 15 residues. Between the trimmed V and J ends, which lost 0 bases and 4 bases, there was a span of 13 bases. The CDR3 nucleotides are TGTGCCAGCAGCTTGGTCGGCGGGGTGCGAGAGACCCAGTACTTC. Translation: CASSLVGGVRETQYF.

This clone was observed a handful of times. The J gene is TRBJ1-4, the V gene TRBV10-3, with 9 bases lining up with TRBD1. The CDR3 spans 15 residues. V lost 3 bases and J lost 7; bases outside the gene matches: 6. CDR1 and CDR2 from the germline V gene are ENHRY and SYGVKD. In nucleotides, the CDR3 is TGTGCCATCAGTGATGGGGGACAGGGTGGTGAAAAACTGTTTTTT. This translates into CAISDGGQGGEKLFF.

The rearrangement uses TRBV5-4 and TRBJ2-7, with TRBD2 as a possible D gene (5 bases). From germline, CDR1 is SGHNT and CDR2 YYREEE (reference sequence). Trimming removed 0 bases from V and 6 bases from J, with 10 bases in between. The CDR3 runs 13 residues. In nucleotides, the CDR3 is TGTGCCAGCAGCTTGGACTCTGGAGGCGAGCAGTACTTC. Its translation is CASSLDSGGEQYF.